This T cell receptor (beta chain) appears in the sequencing data of a study of response to subunit inactivated influenza vaccine. Study results and limitations: After each seasonal influenza vaccination, few new T cells are recruited, the authors suggested.

TCRdb processed the RT-PCR reads anew with MiXCR; each CDR3 protein has one entry. The table lists about half a million distinct CDR3 sequences, over 25% of them singletons. Regarding this clonotype: The antigen is unknown.

The CDR3 length is 14 residues. Germline V gene lookup returns CDR1 DFQATT and CDR2 SNEGSKA (reference sequence). With 1 base removed from V and 2 bases from J, the gap between germline ends came to 11 bases. The TCR was taken from a man aged 45 to 65 who received an inactivated influenza vaccine. This chain connects TRBV20-1 to TRBJ2-5; TRBD1 might be the D (6 bases). Material: CD4+ T cells sorted from PBMCs, obtained roughly 5 days after vaccination. The CDR3 sequence: CSARGRQVQETQYF. The CDR3 DNA reads TGCAGTGCTAGAGGTCGACAGGTTCAAGAGACCCAGTACTTC.